This TCR beta chain derives from a study of blood T cell repertoires in COVID-19. In the study overall: Samples taken during acute and convalescent COVID-19 were collected in the United States, Italy and Spain. In each case, the material was cDNA or gDNA derived from T cells, B-cell-depleted T cells, or PBMCs.

This clone has only one observation. In the authors' methods: How many nucleated cells were present was estimated from reference gene primer amplification. Here immunoSEQ multiplex PCR was the method, and the copy in TCRdb shows in-frame clones only, minus some. Clonal size and the V and J genes are those of that table, whereas D and trimming came from the DNA. The data hold about 160,000 clones, with roughly 85% observed a single time. The CDR3 runs to 14 residues. Germline CDR1 and CDR2: SGHVS and FQNEAQ. The V segment lost 3 bases and the J segment 7 bases; nucleotides outside the gene matches: 5. The clonotype was recovered from a human donor with acute or convalescent COVID-19. The donor label of this sample is uncertain. Sample: peripheral blood. V and J are TRBV7-8 and TRBJ1-1, with TRBD1 identical over 10 bases. In nucleotides, the CDR3 is TGTGCCAGCAGCTTTGTGGGACAGGGGATTGAAGCTTTCTTT. It codes for CASSFVGQGIEAFF.